This passage covers 30 T cell receptor beta chains from one sample sequenced in a study of T-cell memory formation after mild COVID-19. TCRdb re-analysed the 5' RACE reads in MiXCR, keeping a single row per CDR3 protein. The sample has 250,000 to 350,000 distinct CDR3 sequences; 15% to 20% are singletons. Sequenced: PBMCs or a T cell subset sorted from them (not recorded which). The receptors here all came from a man between 18 and 29 years old who had mild COVID-19 (a few samples of this study predate the infection). Cell type and time point are not known.

This clonotype was picked up a small number of times. The chain is built from TRBV5-5 and TRBJ2-7; D call uncertain. CDR1 is SGHKS and CDR2 is YYEKEE in the germline V gene (reference sequence). Deletions cut 4 bases from V and 0 bases from J, with 11 bases between. The CDR3 sequence is 14 residues long. The CDR3 loop is CASSLRPNSYEQYV. The CDR3 DNA follows: TGTGCCAGCAGCCTCCGACCGAACTCCTACGAGCAGTACGTC.

The rearrangement uses TRBV12-3 or TRBV12-4 and TRBJ1-1; D is perhaps TRBD1 (5 bases). Trimming removed 3 bases from V and 3 bases from J, with 14 bases in between. This CDR3 contains 15 residues. The CDR3 region is CASSFLGVGDTEAFF. DNA for the CDR3: TGTGCCAGCAGTTTCCTGGGGGTCGGGGACACTGAAGCTTTCTTT.

This clonotype was found many times. The chain uses TRBV12-3 or TRBV12-4 and TRBJ1-6; D possibly corresponds to TRBD1 (6 bases). There are 15 residues in the CDR3. V lost 7 bases and J lost 10, with 20 bases in between. The CDR3 bases are TGTGCCAGCACCTTACAGGGTAGTAAACGATCACCCCTCCACTTT. Translating gives CASTLQGSKRSPLHF.

This clonotype came up a few times. V usage is TRBV5-1 and J usage is TRBJ2-3, with 7 bases fitting TRBD2. Germline loops: CDR1 SGHRS, CDR2 YFSETQ. The CDR3 covers 14 residues. V was clipped by 4 bases and J by 6 bases; unmatched bases: 8. The CDR3 spells CASSRSLRGDTQYF. The CDR3, as DNA: TGCGCCAGCAGCAGATCTTTGCGGGGGGATACGCAGTATTTT.

This clonotype was seen only a few times. The V and J genes are TRBV6-1 and TRBJ2-3, with D perhaps TRBD1 (7 bases). The CDR3 has 15 amino acids. The V and J ends lost 6 bases and 6 bases respectively, with 19 bases between them. Germline V gene data show CDR1 as MNHNS and CDR2 as SASEGT. CDR3 loop: CASRRQGPGGDTQYF. For the CDR3, the DNA is TGTGCCAGCAGAAGACAGGGTCCTGGGGGGGATACGCAGTATTTT.

V is TRBV6-5 and J is TRBJ2-1, with D possibly matching TRBD2 (5 bases). The V gene lost 10 bases and the J gene lost 0 bases, with 16 bases spanning the gap. The CDR3 loop spans 15 amino acids. Germline V gene lookup returns CDR1 MNHEY and CDR2 SVGAGI. CDR3: CATARTGSSYNEQFF. Here the CDR3 DNA reads TGTGCCACGGCCCGAACGGGGAGCTCCTACAATGAGCAGTTCTTC.

This chain joins TRBV9 and TRBJ2-1; 8 bases are a match to TRBD1. The V segment lost 0 bases and the J segment 8 bases; nucleotides outside the gene matches: 4. In germline, CDR1 is SGDLS, CDR2 YYNGEE. The CDR3 is 14 residues long. DNA of the CDR3: TGTGCCAGCAGCGTAGGACAGGGGTGGGATGAGCAGTTCTTC. Its protein product is CASSVGQGWDEQFF.

V and J are TRBV7-3 and TRBJ2-7, with D hard to call. Germline V lookup: CDR1 SGHTA, CDR2 FQGTGA. The CDR3 is 13 residues long. V was clipped by 1 base and J by 6 bases, with 10 bases between them. This chain's CDR3 is CASSLKAGVEQYF. The CDR3 bases are TGTGCCAGCAGCTTAAAGGCCGGCGTCGAGCAGTACTTC.

The rearrangement uses TRBV27 and TRBJ2-7; no reliable D call. CDR1 is MNHEY and CDR2 is SMNVEV in the germline V gene (reference sequence). This CDR3 has 13 residues. V lost 5 bases to trimming and J lost 2 bases, with 10 bases between them. The CDR3 nucleotides are TGTGCCAGCAGTCTTGGAAGTGCCTACGAGCAGTACGTC. Translation gives CASSLGSAYEQYV.

This sequence joins TRBV5-1 and TRBJ2-1; 8 bases align to TRBD2. V dropped 4 bases and J dropped 4; count of bases not matched to a gene: 10. In germline, CDR1 is SGHRS, CDR2 YFSETQ. The CDR3 totals 16 residues. The CDR3 nucleotides read TGCGCCAGCAGCACGGTCGGGGCTAGCGGGTACAATGAGCAGTTCTTC. Encoded protein: CASSTVGASGYNEQFF.

The chain combines TRBV24-1 with TRBJ2-2; D gene unclear. The CDR3 spans 13 residues. The V end lost 5 bases, the J end lost 4 bases, and 7 bases lay between the germline ends. Germline V gives CDR1 KGHDR, CDR2 SFDVKD. CDR3 DNA sequence: TGTGCCACCAGTGTGGGTCTCACCGGGGAGCTGTTTTTT. Translated, it gives CATSVGLTGELFF.

This clonotype appeared a few times. The rearrangement links TRBV5-1 to TRBJ1-4; 7 bases line up with TRBD1. This CDR3 is built from 14 residues. The V gene end was trimmed by 0 bases and the J gene end by 5 bases; junction bases not matched to a gene: 1. The germline gives CDR1 SGHRS, CDR2 YFSETQ. CDR3 nucleotide sequence: TGCGCCAGCAGCTTGGAGGGACAGAATGAAAAACTGTTTTTT. Its translation is CASSLEGQNEKLFF.

This clonotype turned up a few times. The chain carries TRBV6-2 or TRBV6-3 and TRBJ2-2; D perhaps matches TRBD1 (5 bases). Germline CDR1 MNHEY, CDR2 SVGEGT. V was cut by 2 bases and J by 1 base, with 14 bases left in between. CDR3 length equals 17 residues. CDR3: CASSYPDSPVNTGELFF. The CDR3 nucleotides read TGTGCCAGCAGTTACCCCGACAGCCCTGTGAACACCGGGGAGCTGTTTTTT.

V gene TRBV9 combines with J gene TRBJ2-1, with D possibly matching TRBD2 (5 bases). Germline assignment: CDR1 SGDLS and CDR2 YYNGEE. This CDR3 spans 14 amino acids. Trimming took off 0 bases at V and 6 bases at J, with 10 bases between the two ends. The CDR3 region has the DNA TGTGCCAGCAGCGTAGCGGGGTGGGGCAATGAGCAGTTCTTC. Translated, it gives CASSVAGWGNEQFF. The entire variable domain, with the rest obtained from reference TRBV9 and TRBJ2-1, is as follows: DSGVTQTPKHLITATGQRVTLRCSPRSGDLSVYWYQQSLDQGLQFLIQYYNGEERAKGNILERFSAQQFPDLHSELNLSSLELGDSALYFCASSVAGWGNEQFFGPGTRLTVL.

The chain combines TRBV7-9 with TRBJ1-4; D call uncertain. The germline V gene encodes CDR1 SEHNR and CDR2 FQNEAQ (reference sequence). Trimming pared 3 bases from V and 8 bases from J, leaving 16 bases between. CDR3 length: 15 residues. DNA of the CDR3: TGTGCCAGCAGCTTTGGCCGGGTACCCGGGGAAAAACTGTTTTTT. Amino acid sequence: CASSFGRVPGEKLFF.

This clonotype was detected only a few times. The chain recombines TRBV28 with TRBJ1-5; D is possibly TRBD1 (6 bases). V lost 3 bases and J 6 bases, leaving 15 bases between the germline ends. In germline, CDR1 is MDHEN, CDR2 SYDVKM. This CDR3 is 15 amino acids long. CDR3 nucleotides: TGTGCCAGCAGTTTTACGAAGACAGGAGGTCAGCCCCAGCATTTT. This encodes CASSFTKTGGQPQHF.

In its sample, this clonotype was seen many times. V gene TRBV15 combines with J gene TRBJ2-4, with 9 bases that match TRBD2. CDR1 and CDR2 from the germline V gene are LNHNV and YYDKDF (reference sequence). The CDR3 has 15 amino acids. With 1 base clipped from V and 7 bases from J, the junction kept 5 bases outside the gene matches. The CDR3 sequence: CATSRGVAGANIQYF. In nucleotides, the CDR3 is TGTGCCACCAGCAGAGGGGTAGCGGGGGCTAACATTCAGTACTTC.

There are many counts of this clonotype. The rearrangement uses TRBV5-1 and TRBJ1-1, with TRBD1 identical over 9 bases. V shed 5 bases, J shed 5 bases, and the junction held 4 bases outside the gene matches. The CDR3 consists of 13 residues. Germline V lookup: CDR1 SGHRS, CDR2 YFSETQ. DNA of the CDR3: TGCGCCAGCAGTTGGACAGGGGAAACTGAAGCTTTCTTT. As protein: CASSWTGETEAFF.

This chain joins TRBV19 and TRBJ2-5; D is ambiguous. CDR3 size: 13 residues. CDR1 is LNHDA and CDR2 is SQIVND in the germline V gene (reference sequence). The V and J ends lost 4 bases and 4 bases respectively, with 10 bases between them. The CDR3 loop is CASSSLPGETQYF. For the CDR3, the DNA is TGTGCCAGTAGTAGCCTCCCCGGAGAGACCCAGTACTTC.

The rearrangement joins TRBV4-2 to TRBJ2-2; no clear D. The CDR3 totals 13 residues. V shed 0 bases and J shed 2 bases, with 1 base lying between them. Per germline, CDR1 LGHNA and CDR2 YNFKEQ. CDR3: CASSQENTGELFF. CDR3 nucleotides: TGTGCCAGCAGCCAAGAAAACACCGGGGAGCTGTTTTTT.

The table lists this clonotype with many counts. The chain recombines TRBV27 with TRBJ1-2, with D possibly TRBD1 on 5 matching bases. This CDR3 region has 14 residues. Germline V gene data show CDR1 as MNHEY and CDR2 as SMNVEV (reference sequence). Trimming removed 1 base from V and 6 bases from J, with 12 bases in between. The CDR3 reads CASSLLGQGDGYTF. In nucleotides, the CDR3 is TGTGCCAGCAGTTTATTAGGTCAGGGAGATGGCTACACCTTC.

This clonotype came up many times. J is TRBJ1-2 and V is TRBV5-1, with D maybe TRBD1 (5 bases). There are 15 residues in the CDR3. The germline V gene has CDR1 SGHRS and CDR2 YFSETQ. V gave up 3 bases and J gave up 4 bases, with 16 bases separating them. The CDR3 sequence: CASSSGRITPYGYTF. DNA of the CDR3: TGCGCCAGCAGCTCGGGACGGATCACCCCCTATGGCTACACCTTC.

This clonotype was observed a few times. The genes are TRBV7-3 and TRBJ2-3; D unresolved. Trimming removed 4 bases at V and 0 bases at J, with 8 bases between. The CDR3 sequence is 14 residues long. Germline values: CDR1 SGHTA, CDR2 FQGTGA. The CDR3 DNA sequence: TGTGCCAGCAGCTCTAGATTTAGCACAGATACGCAGTATTTT. It specifies CASSSRFSTDTQYF.

This clonotype was counted a few times. This chain uses TRBV7-7 with TRBJ2-5, with 11 bases aligning to TRBD2. Germline CDR1 reads SSHAT; CDR2 reads FNYEAQ (reference sequence). The V and J ends lost 1 base and 5 bases, in that order; junction bases with no gene match: 3. There are 15 residues in the CDR3. The CDR3 here is CASSLVAGGHETQYF. CDR3 coding DNA: TGTGCCAGCAGCTTAGTAGCGGGGGGGCACGAGACCCAGTACTTC.

The V call is TRBV28, the J call TRBJ2-5; D possibly corresponds to TRBD2 (6 bases). Germline CDR1 MDHEN, CDR2 SYDVKM. The CDR3 loop spans 15 amino acids. V dropped 4 bases and J dropped 5 bases, with 17 bases sitting between them. CDR3 residues: CASSSPSLARETQYF. The CDR3 DNA reads as TGTGCCAGCAGTTCCCCTTCACTAGCTCGGGAGACCCAGTACTTC.

This clonotype came up a few times. J is TRBJ2-1 and V is TRBV28; weak D call: TRBD1 (5 bases). V shed 4 bases and J shed 5 bases, with 9 bases lying between them. The CDR3 runs to 13 residues. Per the germline V gene, CDR1 is MDHEN and CDR2 is SYDVKM. Written as DNA, the CDR3 is TGTGCCAGCAGTTACAGGAGAAACAATGAGCAGTTCTTC. The encoded protein is CASSYRRNNEQFF.

This clonotype came up a few times. The J gene is TRBJ2-2, the V gene TRBV6-1; D gene ambiguous. Trimming left V 11 bases short and J 4 bases short, with 11 bases between. In germline, CDR1 is MNHNS, CDR2 SASEGT. The CDR3 is 12 amino acids. CDR3 DNA: TGTGCCGCCAGTCGTCCCACCGGGGAGCTGTTTTTT. Translated: CAASRPTGELFF.

The chain carries TRBV4-1 and TRBJ2-1, with 15 bases fitting TRBD2. The CDR3 covers 15 residues. CDR1 is MGHRA and CDR2 is YSYEKL in the germline V gene. Trimming at V came to 4 bases and at J to 12 bases, leaving 7 bases not matched to a gene. The CDR3 region has the DNA TGCGCCAGCAGCCCGGAGGGGACTAGCGGGGGGCGGCAGTTCTTC. Amino acid sequence: CASSPEGTSGGRQFF.

This chain uses TRBV7-9 with TRBJ1-1; TRBD1 might be the D (5 bases). The CDR3 totals 13 residues. The V gene lost 0 bases and the J gene lost 11 bases, with 13 bases spanning the gap. Germline CDR1 and CDR2: SEHNR and FQNEAQ (reference sequence). The CDR3 coding sequence is TGTGCCAGCAGCTTAGCCGATACAGGCAAGGCTTTCTTT. This translates into CASSLADTGKAFF.

This chain connects TRBV6-1 to TRBJ2-7; possible D gene TRBD2, 5 bases. The CDR3 runs to 15 residues. Germline V lookup: CDR1 MNHNS, CDR2 SASEGT. V was shortened by 6 bases and J by 1 base, with 16 bases between the two germline ends. The CDR3 DNA reads as TGTGCCAGCAGGGAAAGAGGGAGTCAATCCTACGAGCAGTACGTC. Translating gives CASRERGSQSYEQYV.